What follows are 20 T cell receptor beta chains derived from one specimen sequenced in a study of monozygotic twins with inflammatory bowel disease. One entry per CDR3 protein, without DNA, is what TCRdb gives after re-calling the 5' RACE reads. The repertoire shows around 380,000 distinct CDR3 sequences; the top ten hold approximately 2.3%. Material: blood. These TCRs come from a human donor with ulcerative colitis or Crohn's disease, or a healthy co-twin of an affected twin (not recorded which).

The chain is built from TRBV4-2 and TRBJ2-3; absent DNA, TCRdb's TRBD1 call cannot be checked. CDR1 and CDR2 (germline): LGHNA, YNFKEQ. This CDR3 is built from 18 residues. CDR3 protein: CASTSGGLGGAATGTQYF.

The chain combines TRBV2 with TRBJ2-2; lacking DNA, the TRBD2 call made by TCRdb goes unchecked. The CDR3 sequence is 13 residues long. Germline values: CDR1 SNHLY, CDR2 FYNNEI. CDR3 protein: CASGPNPTGELFF.

The chain combines TRBV5-1 with TRBJ2-7; TCRdb lists TRBD1, though no DNA is available to test this call. The germline V gene has CDR1 SGHRS and CDR2 YFSETQ. This CDR3 has 14 residues. The CDR3 loop reads CASSQQGGGYEQYF.

The chain joins TRBV5-4 to TRBJ1-1; TCRdb's D call, TRBD1, is unchecked because there is no DNA. There are 15 residues in the CDR3. Germline CDR1 SGHNT, CDR2 YYREEE (reference sequence). This CDR3 is CAIPRIGGENTEAFF. Combining the CDR3 with reference TRBV5-4 and TRBJ1-1 gives the whole variable domain ETGVTQSPTHLIKTRGQQVTLRCSSQSGHNTVSWYQQALGQGPQFIFQYYREEENGRGNFPPRFSGLQFPNYSSELNVNALELDDSALYLCAIPRIGGENTEAFFGQGTRLTVV.

The gene calls are TRBV4-3 and TRBJ2-7; absent DNA, TCRdb's TRBD2 call cannot be checked. The CDR3 runs to 15 residues. Germline V gene data show CDR1 as LGHNA and CDR2 as YSLEER. The CDR3: CASSQQTSGSYEQYF.

This chain joins TRBV7-9 and TRBJ2-7; no DNA is available, so the TRBD2 call from TCRdb remains unchecked. The CDR3 is 14 amino acids. Germline CDR1 is SEHNR and CDR2 is FQNEAQ (reference sequence). The CDR3: CASSRLAGGDEQYF.

The chain carries TRBV5-5 and TRBJ2-7; there is no DNA to check the TCRdb D call of TRBD1. The length of the CDR3 is 15 residues. From germline, CDR1 is SGHKS and CDR2 YYEKEE (reference sequence). The CDR3 sequence: CASSVRDRGLQEQYF.

The CDR3 reads CASSYFGTGGNYEQYF. The rearrangement links TRBV6-5 to TRBJ2-7; TCRdb proposes TRBD1, but this gene call is untestable without DNA. The CDR3 loop spans 16 amino acids. In germline, CDR1 is MNHEY, CDR2 SVGAGI.

This chain joins TRBV27 and TRBJ2-5; TCRdb's assignment of TRBD2 cannot be checked, as there is no DNA. Germline CDR1 is MNHEY and CDR2 is SMNVEV (reference sequence). CDR3 length: 11 residues. Here the CDR3 reads CASSLGGAQYF.

The chain joins TRBV6-2 or TRBV6-3 to TRBJ2-2; the TCRdb call, TRBD1, lacks DNA for checking. The CDR3 spans 14 residues. Germline V gives CDR1 MNHEY, CDR2 SVGEGT. CDR3: CASRHRGLPGELFF.

The CDR3 region is CASSRNLQGGDTQYF. The chain employs TRBV4-3 and TRBJ2-3; lacking DNA, the TRBD1 call made by TCRdb goes unchecked. Per germline, CDR1 LGHNA and CDR2 YSLEER. CDR3 length: 15 amino acids.

V is TRBV24-1 and J is TRBJ1-2. Germline loops: CDR1 KGHDR, CDR2 SFDVKD. CDR3 size: 12 residues. The chain's CDR3 is CATSDFEGGYTF.

This chain links TRBV5-6 with TRBJ1-2. The CDR3 sequence is 12 residues long. Germline V gene sequence: CDR1 SGHDT, CDR2 YYEEEE. CDR3 loop: CASSLTYYGYTF. The full variable domain, rest sourced from reference TRBV5-6 and TRBJ1-2, is DAGVTQSPTHLIKTRGQQVTLRCSPKSGHDTVSWYQQALGQGPQFIFQYYEEEERQRGNFPDRFSGHQFPNYSSELNVNALLLGDSALYLCASSLTYYGYTFGSGTRLTVV.

The gene calls are TRBV5-1 and TRBJ2-7. The germline V gene encodes CDR1 SGHRS and CDR2 YFSETQ. The CDR3 length is 14 residues. This CDR3 is CASSLYLASHEQYF.

The V call is TRBV20-1, the J call TRBJ1-1; TCRdb calls TRBD1, which cannot be checked without DNA. Germline assignment: CDR1 DFQATT and CDR2 SNEGSKA (reference sequence). CDR3 length: 12 amino acids. CDR3 loop: CSGPVRGTEAFF.

This sequence joins TRBV2 and TRBJ2-1; lacking DNA, the TRBD2 call made by TCRdb goes unchecked. This CDR3 spans 15 amino acids. CDR1 and CDR2 from the germline V gene are SNHLY and FYNNEI. The CDR3 loop reads CASKRGPPAYNEQFF.

The chain carries TRBV19 and TRBJ1-1; TCRdb calls TRBD1, which cannot be checked without DNA. CDR1 is LNHDA, CDR2 SQIVND, per germline (reference sequence). The CDR3 extends over 16 amino acids. CDR3 in amino acids: CASRIGPDRMNTEAFF.

The chain links TRBV4-1 to TRBJ2-7; absent DNA, TCRdb's TRBD2 call cannot be checked. Germline values: CDR1 MGHRA, CDR2 YSYEKL. The CDR3 is made up of 16 amino acids. The chain's CDR3 is CASSPGTSGRAPEQYF.

V and J are TRBV27 and TRBJ2-1; no DNA is available, so the TRBD2 call from TCRdb remains unchecked. The CDR3 runs 16 residues. Germline V gene sequence: CDR1 MNHEY, CDR2 SMNVEV (reference sequence). CDR3 in amino acids: CASSLVGLAPYNEQFF.

The chain recombines TRBV30 with TRBJ2-1; the D call of TRBD2 rests on TCRdb alone, since no DNA is present to check it. Germline loops: CDR1 GTSNPN, CDR2 SVGIG (reference sequence). The CDR3 length is 15 residues. This CDR3 is CAWSVGLAGADEQFF.